The source of this T cell receptor (beta chain) is a study of blood T cell repertoires in COVID-19. Overall study: Collection of acute and convalescent COVID-19 samples took place in the United States, Italy and Spain. In each case, the material was cDNA or gDNA derived from T cells, B-cell-depleted T cells, or PBMCs.

Each participant's cohort was designated according to participant-reported clinical history. This CDR3 spans 12 amino acids. Trimming shortened V by 5 bases and J by 5 bases, and 12 bases separated the two germline ends. The germline V gene has CDR1 GTSNPN and CDR2 SVGIG (reference sequence). Some clones are missing from TCRdb's copy, which holds only in-frame ones; the method was immunoSEQ multiplex PCR. This repertoire shows 300,000 to 400,000 clones, 88% found once; its top ten account for over 0.9%. The chain is built from TRBV30 and TRBJ1-1; a weak D match, TRBD1 (5 bases). This sequence originates from a woman in her 30s with acute COVID-19. Material for sequencing was PBMCs or T cells enriched from blood (not recorded which). The CDR3 DNA reads TGTGCCTGGGAGGCTGGGGGGACTGAAGCTTTCTTT. It is translated as CAWEAGGTEAFF.